A selection of T cell receptor beta chains follows, all from one sample in a study of post-analysis software for immune sequencing data. TCRdb processed the PCR reads anew with MiXCR; each CDR3 protein has one entry. The repertoire holds about 200,000 distinct CDR3 sequences, with approximately 30% as singletons. The specimen sequenced was blood. Receptors originate from a girl between 2 and 17 years old with multiple sclerosis. The CDR3 runs from the conserved cysteine through the conserved F or W. A D gene is named only where the DNA matches it firmly. Clone size, where shown, is once, few, many, or a class for clones that have expanded.

j_call,v_call,d_call,clone_size,cdr3_nt,cdr3_aa
TRBJ1-6,TRBV10-3,NA,many,TGTGCCATCAGTGGACAGATGACAGATAATTCACCCCTCCACTTT,CAISGQMTDNSPLHF
TRBJ2-5,TRBV7-9,TRBD1,many,TGTGCCAGCAGCACAAGACAGGGGGCGCTTCAAGAGACCCAGTACTTC,CASSTRQGALQETQYF
TRBJ2-2,TRBV9,NA,NA,TGTGCCAGCGCACAAACCTCGGGTCGCCTCGTCACCGGGGAGCTGTTTTTT,CASAQTSGRLVTGELFF
TRBJ1-5,TRBV21-1,NA,NA,TGTGCCAGCAACAATTGGTGTGGCGGTAATCAGCCCCAGCATTTT,CASNNWCGGNQPQHF
TRBJ2-2,TRBV3-1,TRBD2,NA,TGTGCCAGCAGCCAAAGGACTAGCGGCACCGGGGAGCTGTTTTTT,CASSQRTSGTGELFF
TRBJ2-1,TRBV21-1,NA,few,TGTGCCAGCAGCAAAGAGCCGTACAATGAGCAGTTCTTC,CASSKEPYNEQFF
TRBJ2-7,TRBV7-3,NA,many,TGTGCCAGCAGCTTAAATGGTGGCGGCTACGAGCAGTACTTC,CASSLNGGGYEQYF
TRBJ1-1,TRBV6-2/TRBV6-3,NA,NA,TGTGCCAGCAGTTACAAGCAGGGGTTGAACACTGAAGCTTTCTTT,CASSYKQGLNTEAFF
TRBJ2-7,TRBV6-1,TRBD1,many,TGTGCCAGCATGCGAGGGGGCGCGTACGAGCAGTACTTC,CASMRGGAYEQYF
TRBJ2-5,TRBV11-2,TRBD1,NA,TGTGCCAGCAGCTTAGACCCCAGGGGGATGGAGACCCAGTACTTC,CASSLDPRGMETQYF
TRBJ2-5,TRBV15,NA,many,TGTGCCACCAGCAAAACGGGCGGCAGGAGAGAGACCCAGTACTTC,CATSKTGGRRETQYF
TRBJ2-7,TRBV7-9,NA,many,TGTGCCAGCAGCTTAGATGGCCACGAGCAGTACTTC,CASSLDGHEQYF
TRBJ2-7,TRBV7-2,TRBD2,many,TGTGCCAGCAGCCATGCGGGCGGGAGGTCGGGCGAGCAGTACTTC,CASSHAGGRSGEQYF
TRBJ2-1,TRBV20-1,NA,NA,TGCAGTGCTCCAGAGGTTGTAGCGACGGGGGATGAGCAGTTCTTC,CSAPEVVATGDEQFF
TRBJ2-3,TRBV7-9,NA,NA,TGTGCCAGCAGCCCTACTAGGGCCACAGATACGCAGTATTTT,CASSPTRATDTQYF
TRBJ2-3,TRBV6-2/TRBV6-3,TRBD2,few,TGTGCCAGCACTCGTTGGGAGGGAGATACGCAGTATTTT,CASTRWEGDTQYF
TRBJ2-3,TRBV12-3/TRBV12-4,NA,few,TGTGCCAGCAGCCTGGATACGCAGTATTTT,CASSLDTQYF
TRBJ2-1,TRBV7-8,NA,NA,TGTGCCAGCAGCCTCGGATGGGGTAGGATGGACAATGAGCAGTTCTTC,CASSLGWGRMDNEQFF
TRBJ2-5,TRBV15,NA,few,TGTGCCACCAGCAGATACCCCTTAGGCAGGGCGCCCCAAAAAGAGACCCAGTACTTC,CATSRYPLGRAPQKETQYF
TRBJ2-1,TRBV6-5,TRBD2,NA,TGTGCCAGCAGTTCCATAGCGGGGGGCCTTTACAATGAGCAGTTCTTC,CASSSIAGGLYNEQFF
TRBJ2-5,TRBV9,NA,NA,TGTGCCAGCAGCGTAGGGGGCAGAGAAGAGACCCAGTACTTC,CASSVGGREETQYF
TRBJ1-1,TRBV29-1,NA,few,TGCAGCGTCGGCAGGGGGAACACTGAAGCTTTCTTT,CSVGRGNTEAFF
TRBJ1-5,TRBV29-1,NA,NA,TGCAGCGTTGGGGGGTCCGGGCCCCAGCATTTT,CSVGGSGPQHF
TRBJ1-2,TRBV7-3,TRBD1,many,TGTGCCAGCAGCGCGGATCCGGGACAGGGTCTGGACTATGGCTACACCTTC,CASSADPGQGLDYGYTF
TRBJ2-3,TRBV3-1,TRBD2,NA,TGTGCCAGCAGAGGGAAGCGGGGGTACACAGATACGCAGTATTTT,CASRGKRGYTDTQYF
TRBJ2-1,TRBV5-1,NA,many,TGCGCCAGCAGCTTCCTCGGCGGCTACAATGAGCAGTTCTTC,CASSFLGGYNEQFF
TRBJ2-5,TRBV15,TRBD2,NA,TGTGCCACCAGCTCTAGGGCTAGCGGGAGTTGGGAGACCCAGTACTTC,CATSSRASGSWETQYF
TRBJ2-3,TRBV6-1,TRBD2,NA,TGTGCCAGCACCGAGCTAGCGGGGGCTTTGCTCGCCACAGATACGCAGTATTTT,CASTELAGALLATDTQYF